These T cell receptor beta chains were read from a single sample in a study of early T cells in non-severe SARS-CoV-2 infection. TCRdb re-called the 5' RACE reads through MiXCR, storing one row per CDR3 protein. Of about 110,000 distinct CDR3 sequences listed, 9% to 13% are singletons. The sequenced material came from whole blood. The source of these receptors is an adult who was a healthcare worker with PCR-confirmed SARS-CoV-2 infection or an uninfected control (not recorded which). CDR3s include the opening cysteine and the closing phenylalanine or tryptophan. D genes are given only for firm matches. Expanded clones are given a class, and other clones once, few, many or no size at all.

D gene	V gene	clone size	J gene	CDR3 DNA	CDR3 protein
TRBD2	TRBV6-2/TRBV6-3	NA	TRBJ2-5	TGTGCCAGCAGTTCCCCCTCCCGACTAGCGGGGGTAGAGACCCAGTACTTC	CASSSPSRLAGVETQYF
NA	TRBV6-6	few	TRBJ2-7	TGTGCCAGCAGTTACTCGGCAGGGTTGCGAAACGAGCAGTACTTC	CASSYSAGLRNEQYF
TRBD1	TRBV29-1	NA	TRBJ1-1	TGCAGCGTTGACTTGACAGGGAGATATGAAGCTTTCTTT	CSVDLTGRYEAFF
NA	TRBV20-1	few	TRBJ1-5	TGCAGTGCTGGAGCCCCAGGACAGACCCTTAGCAATCAGCCCCAGCATTTT	CSAGAPGQTLSNQPQHF
NA	TRBV15	few	TRBJ2-3	TGTGCCACCAGCAGAGAAGGCGGGAAGTCAGATACGCAGTATTTT	CATSREGGKSDTQYF
NA	TRBV5-6	NA	TRBJ2-1	TGTGCCAGCACTCAAGGGCATGAGCAGTTCTTC	CASTQGHEQFF
NA	TRBV12-3/TRBV12-4	many	TRBJ1-1	TGTGCCAGCAGTCGAGGGGCTGAAGCTTTCTTT	CASSRGAEAFF
TRBD2	TRBV6-5	NA	TRBJ2-7	TGTGCCAGCAGTGTCCTAGCGGGACCTGTGTACTTC	CASSVLAGPVYF
TRBD1	TRBV29-1	many	TRBJ2-7	TGCAGCGCAGGCAGGGACAGCTACGAGCAGTACTTC	CSAGRDSYEQYF
NA	TRBV7-8	NA	TRBJ1-5	TGTGCCAGCAGCTTTTCGGACGGGTCACAGCCCCAGCATTTT	CASSFSDGSQPQHF
TRBD1	TRBV20-1	NA	TRBJ1-1	TGCACCACGGGACAGGGGACGGACACTGAAGCTTTCTTT	CTTGQGTDTEAFF
NA	TRBV29-1	NA	TRBJ1-5	TGCAGCGTGGGCCCGGGGGGGGCTCAGCCCCAGCATTTT	CSVGPGGAQPQHF
TRBD1	TRBV6-2/TRBV6-3	many	TRBJ2-5	TGTGCCAGCAGTTTAGGACAGGCTAAAGGGGAAGAGACCCAGTACTTC	CASSLGQAKGEETQYF
TRBD2	TRBV6-5	NA	TRBJ2-7	TGTGCCAGCAGTAATTTTATAGCGGGAGTTAGCGAGCAGTACTTC	CASSNFIAGVSEQYF
NA	TRBV7-8	few	TRBJ2-3	TGTGCCAGCAGCTTCCGGCACGGTACAGATACGCAGTATTTT	CASSFRHGTDTQYF
NA	TRBV6-6	many	TRBJ1-3	TGTGCCAGCAGTTACGAAATTCCTAACCTCTCTGGAAACACCATATATTTT	CASSYEIPNLSGNTIYF
NA	TRBV6-5	few	TRBJ2-2	TGTGCCAGCAGTCTGGGCCTTTCCCCGAACACCGGGGAGCTGTTTTTT	CASSLGLSPNTGELFF
TRBD1	TRBV7-3	many	TRBJ2-7	TGTGCCAGCAGTCAGACAGGGGCCTCTCTCGAGCAGTACTTC	CASSQTGASLEQYF
TRBD1	TRBV29-1	NA	TRBJ1-1	TGCAGCTGTGGGGCAGGGGGCACTGAAGCTTTCTTT	CSCGAGGTEAFF
TRBD1	TRBV4-1	many	TRBJ1-4	TGCGCCAGCAGCCCGGGACAGTGGGGTGAAAAACTGTTTTTT	CASSPGQWGEKLFF
TRBD2	TRBV15	NA	TRBJ2-5	TGTGCCACCAGCAGAGGAGGAGAAGCGGGAGGGAGAGAGACCCAGTACTTC	CATSRGGEAGGRETQYF
TRBD1	TRBV20-1	few	TRBJ1-4	TGCAGTGCTAGTCTGGCAGGGGGAATGCAAAAACTGTTTTTT	CSASLAGGMQKLFF
NA	TRBV18	NA	TRBJ1-2	TGTGCCAGCTCACGGGGGACGGACAACTATGGCTACACCTTC	CASSRGTDNYGYTF
TRBD1	TRBV29-1	NA	TRBJ1-2	TGCAGCGTTGAAGACTTATCCCGCACAGGGGGCTATGGCTACACCTTC	CSVEDLSRTGGYGYTF
NA	TRBV10-3	many	TRBJ2-5	TGTGCCATCAGTGAAAAGGAGACCCAGTACTTC	CAISEKETQYF
NA	TRBV29-1	many	TRBJ2-1	TGCAGCGTTGAAGATTCAGGATTAGCTTATGAGCAGTTCTTC	CSVEDSGLAYEQFF
NA	TRBV3-1	many	TRBJ2-1	TGTGCCAGCAGCCAAGTGAACGTTTTCAGGGAGCAGTTCTTC	CASSQVNVFREQFF
TRBD1	TRBV19	few	TRBJ1-4	TGTGCCAGTAGATGGAAGGGCCGGACAGGGAGAAATGAAAAACTGTTTTTT	CASRWKGRTGRNEKLFF
TRBD2	TRBV7-9	many	TRBJ2-2	TGTGCCAGCAGCTCGCGACTAGCTGGGAACACCGGGGAGCTGTTTTTT	CASSSRLAGNTGELFF
NA	TRBV12-5	few	TRBJ2-3	TGTGCTAGTGGTTTGGGACAGCTCACAGATACGCAGTATTTT	CASGLGQLTDTQYF
NA	TRBV28	few	TRBJ2-4	TGTGCCAGCAGGGGTGTAGCGAAAGCCAAAAACATTCAGTACTTC	CASRGVAKAKNIQYF
NA	TRBV5-1	many	TRBJ2-3	TGCGCCAGCAGCTCGACTAGATCAGATACGCAGTATTTT	CASSSTRSDTQYF
TRBD2	TRBV18	many	TRBJ2-5	TGTGCCAGCTCACCACCGACTAGCGGGGGACAAGAGACCCAGTACTTC	CASSPPTSGGQETQYF
NA	TRBV5-1	few	TRBJ1-2	TGCGCCAGCAGCCCTACTACACTCGGAGGCTATGGCTACACCTTC	CASSPTTLGGYGYTF
NA	TRBV6-6	many	TRBJ1-5	TGTGCCAGCAGGCCCACAGAGGAGAATCAGCCCCAGCATTTT	CASRPTEENQPQHF
NA	TRBV5-6	many	TRBJ2-2	TGTGCCAGCAGCTTGACCAGGAACACCGGGGAGCTGTTTTTT	CASSLTRNTGELFF
TRBD2	TRBV13	NA	TRBJ2-3	TGTGCCAGCAGCTTACGACTAGCACCGGATACGCAGTATTTT	CASSLRLAPDTQYF
NA	TRBV24-1	NA	TRBJ2-2	TGTGCCACCAGTGTTCGAGAATGGCCGGCCGGGGAGCTGTTTTTT	CATSVREWPAGELFF
NA	TRBV7-9	many	TRBJ2-7	TGTGCCAGCAGCCCGTCGGCTGTTCCCGGCGAGCAGTACTTC	CASSPSAVPGEQYF
TRBD1	TRBV28	few	TRBJ2-1	TGTGCCAGCAGAGAGGACAGGGGGCTAATAGACAATGAGCAGTTCTTC	CASREDRGLIDNEQFF
NA	TRBV7-6	many	TRBJ2-1	TGTGCCAGCAGCTTTACCCCGGACTCCTACAATGAGCAGTTCTTC	CASSFTPDSYNEQFF
NA	TRBV10-1	many	TRBJ1-1	TGCGCCAGCAGTGAGTCAGGATGGGGCACTGAAGCTTTCTTT	CASSESGWGTEAFF
NA	TRBV3-1	few	TRBJ1-3	TGTGCCAGCAGCCAAGGCCTCGGCACCATATATTTT	CASSQGLGTIYF
NA	TRBV5-1	few	TRBJ2-3	TGCGCCAGCAGTCCTGCGTTTGTGGCGGGCACAGATACGCAGTATTTT	CASSPAFVAGTDTQYF
TRBD1	TRBV4-1	NA	TRBJ1-1	TGCGCCAGCAGCCAAGGACGGGACAGATTCTCTGAAGCTTTCTTT	CASSQGRDRFSEAFF